This TCR beta chain was sequenced in a study of T-cell reconstitution after alpha-beta-depleted transplantation in children. This clonotype has only a few counts. The CDR3 spans 15 residues. The germline gives CDR1 DFQATT, CDR2 SNEGSKA (reference sequence). Unmatched junction bases numbered 9, after V lost 1 base and J lost 4 bases. This sample's TCRbeta library carried unique molecular identifier barcodes. TCRdb ran MiXCR on the PCR reads and lists one entry per CDR3 protein. The top ten hold around 4% of the sample, which has hundreds of thousands of distinct CDR3 sequences, 8% to 11% seen once. The rearrangement joins TRBV20-1 to TRBJ2-5; TRBD2 agrees at 7 bases. The specimen was PBMCs from the stem cell graft donor, collected from the stem cell graft. This TCR came from a human donor who donated a stem cell graft to a child with acute myeloid leukemia. CDR3 loop: CSARGRGSVIETQYF. As DNA, the CDR3 is TGCAGTGCTAGAGGGCGCGGGAGTGTCATAGAGACCCAGTACTTC.